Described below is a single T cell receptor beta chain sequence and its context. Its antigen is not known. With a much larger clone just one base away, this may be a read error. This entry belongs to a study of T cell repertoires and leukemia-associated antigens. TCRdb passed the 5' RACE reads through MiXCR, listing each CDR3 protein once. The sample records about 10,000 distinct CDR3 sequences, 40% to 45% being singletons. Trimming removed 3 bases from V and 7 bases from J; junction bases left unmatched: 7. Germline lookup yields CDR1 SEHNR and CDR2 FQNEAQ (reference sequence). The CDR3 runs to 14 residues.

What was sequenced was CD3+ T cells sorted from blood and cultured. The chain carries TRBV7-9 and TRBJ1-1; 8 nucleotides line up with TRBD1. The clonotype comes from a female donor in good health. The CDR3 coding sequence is TGTGCCAGCAGCTTGACAGGGGAAGTCATTGAAGCTTTCTTT. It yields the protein CASSLTGEVIEAFF.